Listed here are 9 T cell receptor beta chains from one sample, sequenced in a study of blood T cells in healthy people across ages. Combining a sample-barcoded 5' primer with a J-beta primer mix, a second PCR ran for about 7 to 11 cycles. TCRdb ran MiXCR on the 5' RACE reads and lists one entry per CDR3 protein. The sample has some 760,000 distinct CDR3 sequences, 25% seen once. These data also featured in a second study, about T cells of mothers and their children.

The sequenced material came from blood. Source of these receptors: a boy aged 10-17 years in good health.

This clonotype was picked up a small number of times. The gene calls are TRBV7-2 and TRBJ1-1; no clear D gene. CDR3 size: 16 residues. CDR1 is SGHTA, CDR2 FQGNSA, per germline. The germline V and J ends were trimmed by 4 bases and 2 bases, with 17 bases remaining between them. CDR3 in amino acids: CASSSQRMRQNTEAFF. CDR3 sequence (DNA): TGTGCCAGCAGCTCACAACGCATGAGACAAAACACTGAAGCTTTCTTT. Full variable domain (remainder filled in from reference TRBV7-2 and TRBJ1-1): GAGVSQSPSNKVTEKGKDVELRCDPISGHTALYWYRQSLGQGLEFLIYFQGNSAPDKSGLPSDRFSAERTGGSVSTLTIQRTQQEDSAVYLCASSSQRMRQNTEAFFGQGTRLTVV.

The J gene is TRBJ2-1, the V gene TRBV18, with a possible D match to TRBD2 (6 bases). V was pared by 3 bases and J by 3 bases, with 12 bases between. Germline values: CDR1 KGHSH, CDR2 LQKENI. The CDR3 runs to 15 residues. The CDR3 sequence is CASSPWGEVYNEQFF. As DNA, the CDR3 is TGTGCCAGCTCACCTTGGGGGGAGGTCTACAATGAGCAGTTCTTC.

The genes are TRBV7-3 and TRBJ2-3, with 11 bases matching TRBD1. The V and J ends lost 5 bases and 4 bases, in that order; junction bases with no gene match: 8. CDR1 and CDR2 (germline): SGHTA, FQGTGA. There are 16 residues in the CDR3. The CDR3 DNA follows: TGTGCCAGCAGCCCAAGGGACAGGGGGTTCCCAGATACGCAGTATTTT. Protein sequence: CASSPRDRGFPDTQYF.

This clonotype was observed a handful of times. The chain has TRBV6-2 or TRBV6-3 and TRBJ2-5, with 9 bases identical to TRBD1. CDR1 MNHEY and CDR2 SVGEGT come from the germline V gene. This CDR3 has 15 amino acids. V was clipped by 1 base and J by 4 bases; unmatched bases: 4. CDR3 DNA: TGTGCCAGCAGTTACTTCACGGACAGGGGAGAGACCCAGTACTTC. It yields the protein CASSYFTDRGETQYF.

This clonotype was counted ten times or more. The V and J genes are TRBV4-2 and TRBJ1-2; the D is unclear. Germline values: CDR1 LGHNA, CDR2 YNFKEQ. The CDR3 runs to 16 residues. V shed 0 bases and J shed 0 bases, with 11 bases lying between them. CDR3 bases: TGTGCCAGCAGCCAAGATGAGATTCAAACTAACTATGGCTACACCTTC. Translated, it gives CASSQDEIQTNYGYTF.

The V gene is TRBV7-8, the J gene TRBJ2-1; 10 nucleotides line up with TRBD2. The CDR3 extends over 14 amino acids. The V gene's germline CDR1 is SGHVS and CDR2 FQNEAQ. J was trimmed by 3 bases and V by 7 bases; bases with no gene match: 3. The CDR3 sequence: CASTTSGNYNEQFF. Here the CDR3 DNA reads TGTGCCAGCACCACTAGCGGGAACTACAATGAGCAGTTCTTC.

CDR3 in amino acids: CASSQGAAATEAFF. In DNA form, the CDR3 reads TGTGCCAGCAGCCAAGGGGCAGCGGCCACTGAAGCTTTCTTT. The rearrangement joins TRBV3-1 to TRBJ1-1; D is undetermined. The CDR3 extends over 14 amino acids. CDR1 is LGHDT, CDR2 YNNKEL, per germline (reference sequence). With 1 base removed from V and 4 bases from J, the gap between germline ends came to 10 bases.

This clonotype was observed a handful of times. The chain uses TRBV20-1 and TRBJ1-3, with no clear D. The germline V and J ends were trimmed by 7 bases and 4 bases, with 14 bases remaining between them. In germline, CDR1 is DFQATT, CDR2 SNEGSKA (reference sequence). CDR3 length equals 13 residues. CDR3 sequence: CSVSSGSGNTIYF. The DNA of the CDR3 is TGCAGTGTTTCGTCGGGGTCCGGAAACACCATATATTTT.

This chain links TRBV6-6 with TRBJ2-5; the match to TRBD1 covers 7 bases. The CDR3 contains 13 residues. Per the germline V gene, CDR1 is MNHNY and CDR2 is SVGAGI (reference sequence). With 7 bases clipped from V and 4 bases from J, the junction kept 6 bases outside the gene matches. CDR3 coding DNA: TGTGCCAGCAAAACAGGGGATGGAGAGACCCAGTACTTC. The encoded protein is CASKTGDGETQYF.